These 17 T cell receptor beta chains were sequenced from one sample in a study of blood T cell repertoires in COVID-19. Libraries were prepared by immunoSEQ multiplex PCR; TCRdb keeps only in-frame clonotypes and omits some of them. The sample contains 110,000 or so clones, about three quarters of which appear only once. The specimen was peripheral blood. The receptors shown here come from a man in his 70s with acute or convalescent COVID-19.

In this sample, this clone turned up once. The chain joins TRBV6-2 or TRBV6-3 to TRBJ2-5, with 7 positions matching TRBD1. The CDR3 totals 15 residues. Germline CDR1 is MNHEY and CDR2 is SVGEGT. Trimming took 5 bases from V and 5 from J; bases not matched to a gene: 11. This CDR3 is CASSHTGVLWETQYF. DNA of the CDR3: TGTGCCAGCAGTCATACAGGGGTATTGTGGGAGACCCAGTACTTC.

This clone was observed a handful of times. This sequence joins TRBV7-9 and TRBJ2-7; weak D call: TRBD2 (6 bases). Looked up from germline, CDR1 is SEHNR and CDR2 is FQNEAQ (reference sequence). With 5 bases removed from V and 4 bases from J, the gap between germline ends came to 9 bases. This CDR3 region has 12 residues. The CDR3 loop is CASSGTEYEQYF. The CDR3 DNA sequence: TGTGCCAGCAGCGGGACTGAGTACGAGCAGTACTTC.

The gene calls are TRBV2 and TRBJ1-5; D is unclear. The germline V gene has CDR1 SNHLY and CDR2 FYNNEI. The CDR3 runs to 13 residues. Trimming removed 4 bases from V and 5 bases from J, with 9 bases in between. This CDR3 reads CASSGPVDQPQHF. CDR3 nucleotide sequence: TGTGCCAGCAGTGGTCCCGTCGATCAGCCCCAGCATTTT.

This chain uses TRBV27 with TRBJ2-1; D is unresolved. CDR1 is MNHEY and CDR2 is SMNVEV in the germline V gene (reference sequence). The CDR3 extends over 16 amino acids. Trimming removed 2 bases at V and 0 bases at J, with 11 bases between. DNA of the CDR3: TGTGCCAGCAGTTTAGGGCCTCAGAGCTCCTACAATGAGCAGTTCTTC. Its protein product is CASSLGPQSSYNEQFF.

This sequence joins TRBV9 and TRBJ2-1; TRBD2 matches at 9 bases. Per the germline V gene, CDR1 is SGDLS and CDR2 is YYNGEE. This CDR3 spans 14 amino acids. The V gene end was trimmed by 2 bases and the J gene end by 8 bases; junction bases not matched to a gene: 5. CDR3 in amino acids: CASSVAGGFDEQFF. For the CDR3, the DNA is TGTGCCAGCAGCGTCGCGGGGGGGTTTGATGAGCAGTTCTTC.

V usage is TRBV6-1 and J usage is TRBJ2-7; 8 nucleotides align to TRBD2. This CDR3 is built from 15 residues. The J segment lost 4 bases and the V segment lost 3 bases, leaving 8 bases of the junction unmatched. The germline V gene encodes CDR1 MNHNS and CDR2 SASEGT. CDR3 bases: TGTGCCAGCAGTGAGCTGACTAGCGCCCTTTACGAGCAGTACTTC. Its protein is CASSELTSALYEQYF.

This chain connects TRBV28 to TRBJ2-7, with TRBD2 matching over 11 bases. Looked up from germline, CDR1 is MDHEN and CDR2 is SYDVKM. With V trimmed by 5 bases and J by 3 bases, 6 bases remained unmatched. This CDR3 comprises 15 residues. This CDR3 is CASSHLLAGDYEQYF. The CDR3 bases are TGTGCCAGCAGTCACCTACTAGCGGGAGACTACGAGCAGTACTTC.

The gene calls are TRBV18 and TRBJ2-1, with TRBD1 matching 8 bases. Germline V gene sequence: CDR1 KGHSH, CDR2 LQKENI. This CDR3 spans 15 amino acids. The V gene end was trimmed by 4 bases and the J gene end by 6 bases; junction bases not matched to a gene: 8. CDR3 protein: CASSRTGPLGNEQFF. The DNA for the CDR3 is TGTGCCAGCTCACGGACAGGGCCACTAGGCAATGAGCAGTTCTTC.

The chain employs TRBV11-2 and TRBJ1-2; 8 positions agree with TRBD1. This CDR3 has 14 residues. The germline V gene has CDR1 SGHAT and CDR2 FQNNGV. The junction had 10 bases not matched to a gene; V was cut back by 5 bases and J by 8 bases. The DNA of the CDR3 is TGTGCCAGCAGCGCCGGACAGGGAGGTTTGGGCTACACCTTC. Translated: CASSAGQGGLGYTF. The entire variable domain, with the rest obtained from reference TRBV11-2 and TRBJ1-2, is as follows: EAGVAQSPRYKIIEKRQSVAFWCNPISGHATLYWYQQILGQGPKLLIQFQNNGVVDDSQLPKDRFSAERLKGVDSTLKIQPAKLEDSAVYLCASSAGQGGLGYTFGSGTRLTVV.

The V and J genes are TRBV19 and TRBJ2-7; D is unresolved. The CDR3 sequence is 13 residues long. Germline V gives CDR1 LNHDA, CDR2 SQIVND (reference sequence). The V and J ends lost 2 bases and 0 bases respectively, with 5 bases between them. The DNA of the CDR3 is TGTGCCAGTAGTATATTCGGCTCCTACGAGCAGTACTTC. Residues: CASSIFGSYEQYF.

J is TRBJ1-1 and V is TRBV30; 7 bases map to TRBD1. Trimming removed 4 bases from V and 0 bases from J; junction bases left unmatched: 5. The CDR3 spans 14 residues. Germline V gene sequence: CDR1 GTSNPN, CDR2 SVGIG (reference sequence). In nucleotides, the CDR3 is TGTGCCTGGAACTTGGGACAGATGAACACTGAAGCTTTCTTT. This sequence encodes CAWNLGQMNTEAFF.

Here the CDR3 DNA reads TGTGCCAGCAGCTTCGGGGGGACGGGGAACACTGAAGCTTTCTTT. It is translated as CASSFGGTGNTEAFF. The chain couples TRBV7-2 to TRBJ1-1, with a tentative D call TRBD1 (5 bases). Trimming shortened V by 3 bases and J by 1 base, and 12 bases separated the two germline ends. The germline V gene encodes CDR1 SGHTA and CDR2 FQGNSA. There are 15 residues in the CDR3.

The V and J genes are TRBV5-4 and TRBJ2-5, with TRBD2 matching over 8 bases. CDR3 length equals 15 residues. Germline V lookup: CDR1 SGHNT, CDR2 YYREEE (reference sequence). V dropped 6 bases and J dropped 7; count of bases not matched to a gene: 14. CDR3 coding DNA: TGTGCCAGCAAGGACGGGGGGGCCTTGGAGGGGACCCAGTACTTC. Protein: CASKDGGALEGTQYF.

This clone was seen ten or more times. The chain is built from TRBV20-1 and TRBJ1-2; 8 bases agree with TRBD1. This CDR3 has 13 amino acids. V was pared by 3 bases and J by 4 bases, with 4 bases of the junction left unmatched. Germline V lookup: CDR1 DFQATT, CDR2 SNEGSKA (reference sequence). CDR3 DNA sequence: TGCAGTGCTAGTCAGGGGGCCCTCTATGGCTACACCTTC. Amino acids: CSASQGALYGYTF.

The chain combines TRBV3-1 (or the pseudogene TRBV3-2) with TRBJ2-3; 8 bases are shared with TRBD2. V lost 0 bases and J lost 9; bases outside the gene matches: 2. The CDR3 totals 13 residues. Germline-derived CDR1 and CDR2 are LGHDT and YNNKEL (reference sequence). CDR3 in DNA: TGTGCCAGCAGCCAAGATACTAGCGGCACGCAGTATTTT. This translates into CASSQDTSGTQYF.

This chain joins TRBV28 and TRBJ1-1; D remains unclear. The CDR3 runs to 13 residues. V lost 7 bases and J 6 bases, leaving 15 bases between the germline ends. Germline V CDR1 and CDR2: MDHEN, SYDVKM. The CDR3 DNA reads TGTGCCAGCACCCCCAGAGCGGCAGCTGAAGCTTTCTTT. This sequence encodes CASTPRAAAEAFF.

The chain carries TRBV9 and TRBJ2-2; 10 bases align to TRBD2. J gave up 1 base and V 3 bases, and 3 bases lay outside the gene matches. This CDR3 region has 16 residues. CDR1 and CDR2 (germline): SGDLS, YYNGEE. This chain's CDR3 is CASSGRTSGNTGELFF. Written as DNA, the CDR3 is TGTGCCAGCAGCGGACGGACTAGCGGGAACACCGGGGAGCTGTTTTTT. Full variable domain (rest looked up from reference TRBV9 and TRBJ2-2): DSGVTQTPKHLITATGQRVTLRCSPRSGDLSVYWYQQSLDQGLQFLIQYYNGEERAKGNILERFSAQQFPDLHSELNLSSLELGDSALYFCASSGRTSGNTGELFFGEGSRLTVL.